These 30 T cell receptor beta chains originate from one sample sequenced in a study of molecular identifiers for immune sequencing clone quantification. From the PCR reads, TCRdb called clonotypes with MiXCR, one entry per CDR3 protein. The table lists about 97,000 distinct CDR3 sequences, 35% of them singletons. Sequences were obtained from naive CD8+ T cells from blood, with Jurkat cell RNA spiked in. The sample's subset: FACS-sorted CD8+CD4-CCR7+CD45RA+ naive T cells. The receptors were gathered from a human donor in good health. Some libraries in this study had Jurkat cell RNA spiked in.

This chain links TRBV4-2 with TRBJ2-7; maybe TRBD2 (5 bases). V was cut by 1 base and J by 2 bases, with 12 bases left in between. From germline, CDR1 is LGHNA and CDR2 YNFKEQ. This CDR3 spans 15 amino acids. The CDR3: CASSQGTSSPYEQYF. In DNA form, the CDR3 reads TGTGCCAGCAGCCAAGGGACTTCCAGCCCCTACGAGCAGTACTTC.

The chain employs TRBV20-1 and TRBJ2-1; TRBD2 agrees at 13 bases. With 6 bases clipped from V and 0 bases from J, the junction kept 11 bases outside the gene matches. This CDR3 contains 18 residues. Germline CDR1 reads DFQATT; CDR2 reads SNEGSKA (reference sequence). CDR3 in amino acids: CSAPGLAGEGISYNEQFF. For the CDR3, the DNA is TGCAGTGCGCCCGGACTAGCGGGAGAAGGGATCTCCTACAATGAGCAGTTCTTC.

Relative to its sample, this clonotype is medium-sized (0.01 to 0.1%). The CDR3 sequence: CASTDRSNQPQHF. The DNA for the CDR3 is TGTGCCAGCACGGACCGATCCAATCAGCCCCAGCATTTT. The genes are TRBV6-2 or TRBV6-3 and TRBJ1-5; D is unresolved. V was cut by 7 bases and J by 3 bases, with 10 bases left in between. The CDR3 extends over 13 amino acids. CDR1 is MNHEY, CDR2 SVGEGT, per germline.

In regard to this clonotype: It may be a read error: a sequence one base away is much more abundant. The chain uses TRBV28 and TRBJ1-2; 7 nucleotides align to TRBD1. The J segment lost 4 bases and the V segment lost 7 bases, leaving 9 bases of the junction unmatched. The CDR3 has 14 residues. Germline V gene data show CDR1 as MDHEN and CDR2 as SYDVKM. CDR3 amino acids: CASIPGQQIYGYTF. As DNA, the CDR3 is TGTGCCAGCATACCGGGACAGCAAATCTATGGCTACACCTTC.

Regarding this clonotype: This may arise from a read error, as a much more abundant clone is one base away. The chain links TRBV29-1 to TRBJ2-7; 13 nucleotides agree with TRBD2. CDR1 and CDR2 (germline): SQVTM, ANQGSEA. V gave up 5 bases and J gave up 6 bases; unmatched junction bases: 4. This CDR3 spans 13 amino acids. The CDR3 sequence: CSVTSGRAFEQYF. The CDR3 DNA reads as TGCAGCGTTACTAGCGGGAGGGCCTTCGAGCAGTACTTC.

This clonotype has more than one count but fewer than ten. The DNA for the CDR3 is TGTGCCAGCAGCCCCGACACAGCTCCTAACAATGAGCAGTTCTTC. Protein: CASSPDTAPNNEQFF. This chain joins TRBV7-9 and TRBJ2-1, with D uncertain. Looked up from germline, CDR1 is SEHNR and CDR2 is FQNEAQ (reference sequence). This CDR3 comprises 15 residues. Between the trimmed V and J ends, which lost 5 bases and 5 bases, there was a span of 16 bases.

A remark on this clonotype: Given a much more abundant clone one base away, this may be a read error. This chain links TRBV19 with TRBJ2-4; D is ambiguous. Trimming removed 11 bases from V and 0 bases from J, with 17 bases in between. CDR3 length: 15 residues. CDR1 and CDR2 from the germline V gene are LNHDA and SQIVND (reference sequence). The DNA for the CDR3 is TGTGCCCGCGGAATCAGGATCCTAGCCAAAAACATTCAGTACTTC. This translates into CARGIRILAKNIQYF.

About this clonotype: An end of the junction does not agree with germline; a read error may underlie this. This chain connects TRBV6-5 to TRBJ2-7; possible D gene TRBD2, 6 bases. Germline CDR1 MNHEY, CDR2 SVGAGI. This CDR3 is 13 amino acids long. The CDR3 region has the DNA TGTGCCAGCAGTTACGCGCAGGACTACGAGCAGGACTTC. Translation gives CASSYAQDYEQDF.

This clonotype was seen ten or more times. This rearrangement joins TRBV7-2 to TRBJ2-1; 7 positions match TRBD2. V was clipped by 1 base and J by 9 bases; unmatched bases: 3. From germline, CDR1 is SGHTA and CDR2 FQGNSA. The CDR3 spans 13 residues. The CDR3 DNA sequence: TGTGCCAGCAGCTTAGGTGGGAGGGGTGAGCAGTTCTTC. Its translation: CASSLGGRGEQFF.

This clonotype appeared many times. The rearrangement links TRBV12-3 or TRBV12-4 to TRBJ2-3; D remains unclear. The CDR3 covers 14 residues. With 6 bases removed from V and 1 base from J, the gap between germline ends came to 11 bases. CDR3 in DNA: TGTGCCAGCAGCCCCCACGTCGGCACAGATACGCAGTATTTT. It specifies CASSPHVGTDTQYF.

Comments on this clonotype: Because the CDR3 is missing its conserved closing phenylalanine or tryptophan, this is likely a read error. This sequence joins TRBV6-5 and TRBJ1-5, with 7 bases lining up with TRBD1. The germline CDR1 and CDR2 sequences are MNHEY and SVGAGI. This CDR3 is built from 11 residues. Trimming removed 4 bases from V and 11 bases from J; junction bases left unmatched: 2. CDR3 amino acids: CASSSGTAQHI. Here the CDR3 DNA reads TGTGCCAGCAGTTCTGGGACAGCCCAGCATATT.

J is TRBJ1-1 and V is TRBV12-3 or TRBV12-4; D possibly corresponds to TRBD1 (5 bases). Trimming took 6 bases from V and 3 from J, leaving 17 bases between them. This CDR3 is built from 15 residues. The CDR3 spells CASSPRWGVDTEAFF. The DNA of the CDR3 is TGTGCCAGCAGCCCCCGGTGGGGGGTTGACACTGAAGCTTTCTTT.

The rearrangement joins TRBV2 to TRBJ2-2; D not certain. V was shortened by 6 bases and J by 3 bases, with 11 bases between the two germline ends. This CDR3 comprises 14 residues. In germline, CDR1 is SNHLY, CDR2 FYNNEI. The CDR3 loop reads CASRAGPYTGELFF. The CDR3 nucleotides read TGTGCCAGCAGGGCCGGGCCCTACACCGGGGAGCTGTTTTTT.

There are a few counts of this clonotype. The chain links TRBV4-2 to TRBJ2-3; D is undetermined. Per the germline V gene, CDR1 is LGHNA and CDR2 is YNFKEQ. CDR3 length equals 15 residues. Trimming stripped 0 bases from V and 4 bases from J, with 11 bases between. This chain's CDR3 is CASSQESRSPDTQYF. The DNA for the CDR3 is TGTGCCAGCAGCCAAGAGTCGAGGAGCCCAGATACGCAGTATTTT.

This clonotype was picked up many times. The V call is TRBV7-8, the J call TRBJ2-3, with 8 bases lining up with TRBD1. Germline lookup yields CDR1 SGHVS and CDR2 FQNEAQ. With V trimmed by 0 bases and J by 1 base, 3 bases remained unmatched. This CDR3 spans 16 amino acids. The CDR3 region is CASSLALGQGTDTQYF. CDR3 DNA: TGTGCCAGCAGCTTAGCGCTGGGACAGGGCACAGATACGCAGTATTTT.

The CDR3 here is CSARTPAREGTGELFF. For the CDR3, the DNA is TGCAGTGCTAGAACGCCTGCCCGGGAGGGAACCGGGGAGCTGTTTTTT. The chain joins TRBV20-1 to TRBJ2-2, with 8 nucleotides matching TRBD2. This CDR3 region has 16 residues. The J segment lost 5 bases and the V segment lost 2 bases, leaving 10 bases of the junction unmatched. The germline gives CDR1 DFQATT, CDR2 SNEGSKA (reference sequence).

Details on this clonotype: Mismatch with germline at one junction end may stem from a read error. CDR3 sequence reads: CASNLVDDPEETQYF. CDR3 sequence (DNA): TGTGCCAGCAATTTAGTGGACGACCCCGAAGAGACCCAGTACTTC. The chain is built from TRBV12-3 or TRBV12-4 and TRBJ2-5, with D unclear. The CDR3 extends over 15 amino acids.

The chain uses TRBV6-5 and TRBJ1-5; D is possibly TRBD1 (5 bases). V dropped 6 bases and J dropped 1 base, with 13 bases sitting between them. This CDR3 region has 15 residues. CDR1 and CDR2 from the germline V gene are MNHEY and SVGAGI. The CDR3 DNA reads TGTGCCAGCAGCCCGGGACTTATCAGCAATCAGCCCCAGCATTTT. Protein: CASSPGLISNQPQHF.

This clonotype turned up a few times. This chain joins TRBV7-8 and TRBJ2-5, with 10 nucleotides matching TRBD1. Germline trimming cut 3 bases from V and 5 bases from J; bases unmatched to any gene: 3. This CDR3 comprises 14 residues. Looked up from germline, CDR1 is SGHVS and CDR2 is FQNEAQ. The DNA of the CDR3 is TGTGCCAGCAGCTTGGGACAGGGGTTGGAGACCCAGTACTTC. Translated, it gives CASSLGQGLETQYF.

Remarks on this clonotype: A much larger clone lies one base from this, so it may be a read error. The chain uses TRBV6-1 and TRBJ2-7, with D unclear. Trimming stripped 6 bases from V and 3 bases from J, with 0 bases between. From germline, CDR1 is MNHNS and CDR2 SASEGT. The CDR3 is 9 residues long. The CDR3 is CASSYEQYF. DNA for the CDR3: TGTGCCAGCAGCTACGAGCAGTACTTC.

Of note for this clonotype: A single base separates this from a much larger clone, so it may be a read error. The CDR3 end shows no conserved phenylalanine or tryptophan, and so a read error is likely. The J gene is TRBJ2-6, the V gene TRBV28; D is undetermined. In germline, CDR1 is MDHEN, CDR2 SYDVKM. V lost 5 bases and J lost 2, with 16 bases in between. There are 17 residues in the CDR3. Here the CDR3 reads CASSPPLRFTGANVLTS. The DNA of the CDR3 is TGTGCCAGCAGTCCACCCCTCCGATTCACTGGGGCCAACGTCCTGACTTCC.

Points on this clonotype: Given a much more abundant clone one base away, this may be a read error. This chain connects TRBV28 to TRBJ1-4; D gene uncertain. The CDR3 runs to 16 residues. Germline values: CDR1 MDHEN, CDR2 SYDVKM. CDR3 nucleotides: TGTGCCAGCAGTTGGTCTGCGGAGGGTGCTAATGATAAACTGTTTTTT. It yields the protein CASSWSAEGANDKLFF.

Remarks on this clonotype: A read error may be the cause here, since a much bigger clone is one base away. The chain joins TRBV28 to TRBJ1-5; D unresolved. Per germline, CDR1 MDHEN and CDR2 SYDVKM. The CDR3 is 14 amino acids. CDR3 residues: CASSFWASNQSQHF. The CDR3 DNA is TGTGCCAGCAGTTTCTGGGCGAGCAATCAGTCCCAGCATTTT.

The chain links TRBV7-8 to TRBJ2-1, with TRBD1 matching 7 bases. The germline V gene encodes CDR1 SGHVS and CDR2 FQNEAQ. V shed 1 base, J shed 4 bases, and the junction held 4 bases outside the gene matches. There are 15 residues in the CDR3. In DNA, the CDR3 is TGTGCCAGCAGCTTAGTTGGGACAGAGTACAATGAGCAGTTCTTC. This gives the protein CASSLVGTEYNEQFF. The full variable domain, with the rest looked up from reference TRBV7-8 and TRBJ2-1, is GAGVSQSPRYKVAKRGQDVALRCDPISGHVSLFWYQQALGQGPEFLTYFQNEAQLDKSGLPSDRFFAERPEGSVSTLKIQRTQQEDSAVYLCASSLVGTEYNEQFFGPGTRLTVL.

This clonotype was seen a few times. The chain combines TRBV20-1 with TRBJ2-7; no clear D. The V end was cut by 1 base, the J end by 2 bases, with 9 bases between. Germline V gene lookup returns CDR1 DFQATT and CDR2 SNEGSKA (reference sequence). CDR3 length: 13 amino acids. CDR3 residues: CSARGGYAYEQYF. The CDR3 DNA follows: TGCAGTGCTAGAGGTGGTTACGCCTACGAGCAGTACTTC.

Ten or more counts support this clonotype. The rearrangement links TRBV30 to TRBJ2-7, with unresolved D. The ends were cut back, 2 bases at V and 4 bases at J, with 12 bases in the middle. The germline CDR1 and CDR2 sequences are GTSNPN and SVGIG (reference sequence). The CDR3 has 13 amino acids. CDR3 protein: CAWSPGSPYEQYF. CDR3 nucleotides: TGTGCCTGGAGTCCCGGGTCTCCATACGAGCAGTACTTC.

Comment on this clonotype: Its ends do not fully match the called genes, so a read error is possible. The chain links TRBV7-2 to TRBJ2-5; 11 nucleotides match TRBD2. This CDR3 contains 15 residues. CDR1 SGHTA and CDR2 FQGNSA come from the germline V gene. The CDR3 loop reads CASSRLAGNQEPQYF. CDR3 in DNA: TGTGCCAGCAGCCGACTAGCGGGGAACCAAGAGCCCCAGTACTTC.

This clonotype was picked up one time. A junction end diverges from the germline sequence, so it may reflect a read error. The chain has TRBV3-1 and TRBJ2-7, with no clear D. In germline, CDR1 is LGHDT, CDR2 YNNKEL (reference sequence). This CDR3 is 13 amino acids long. The CDR3 loop reads CASSQVTDYEQSF. The CDR3 DNA follows: TGTGCCAGCAGCCAAGTCACAGATTACGAGCAGTCCTTC.

This clonotype has just a few counts. The rearrangement uses TRBV21-1 and TRBJ2-5. TRBV21-1 is reported as a pseudogene. The CDR3 extends over 10 amino acids. The CDR3 DNA reads TGTGCCAGCGCAGAAGAGACCCAGTACTTC. Residues: CASAEETQYF.

In its sample, this clonotype was seen many times. The chain couples TRBV4-1 to TRBJ2-7; D uncertain. The CDR3 is 12 amino acids. Trimming removed 0 bases from V and 6 bases from J, with 6 bases in between. CDR1 is MGHRA, CDR2 YSYEKL, per germline. CDR3 protein: CASSQDVSEQYF. The CDR3 coding sequence is TGCGCCAGCAGCCAAGATGTGTCCGAGCAGTACTTC.